This T cell receptor beta chain comes out of a study of blood T cell repertoires in COVID-19. Study-wide context: Samples representing acute and convalescent COVID-19 were sourced from the United States, Italy and Spain. PBMCs, B-cell-depleted T cells, or T cells provided the cDNA or gDNA that made up the material.

Per the original data handling: Reference gene primers were amplified, and this amplification served to estimate nucleated cell counts. Sequencing was performed with immunoSEQ multiplex PCR; in TCRdb, only in-frame clones are kept and a portion is missing. That table gives V, J and clone size, and the DNA gave D and trimming. The sample lists about 220,000 clones, roughly four fifths occurring once. The sequencing sample was made of peripheral blood. This sequence was found in a woman aged 40 to 50 with active or convalescent COVID-19.

The CDR3: CASSPTQDRSRGYTF. CDR3 DNA sequence: TGTGCCAGCAGCCCGACTCAGGACAGGTCCCGCGGCTACACCTTC. The chain joins TRBV9 to TRBJ1-2; 7 bases fit TRBD1. Germline V gene data show CDR1 as SGDLS and CDR2 as YYNGEE. With V trimmed by 4 bases and J by 8 bases, 14 bases remained unmatched. This CDR3 contains 15 residues.